This TCR beta chain emerged from a study of shared clonotypes between healthy human individuals (dated by TCRdb to about 2020). Context from the whole study: A couple of women and a few men aged 18 to 49 years were included in the cohort. For each donor, CD4 naive and CD4 memory were each given three plates, CD8 naive was given two plates, and CD8 memory was given one plate. Blood TCR repertoires of about five healthy adults were deeply sequenced to estimate repertoire size and the extent of clonotype sharing between individuals. Different laboratories and diverse techniques were used to prepare libraries and sequence TCR repertoires, to increase sequencing depth and limit assay-specific biases. Per donor, leukapheresis produced somewhere between about 0.9 and 10 billion PBMCs.

Using the deep immunoSEQ assay, TCR CDR3 regions were amplified from genomic DNA by multiplex PCR. Extracted genomic DNA from each cell subset was spread evenly across all wells of several immunoSEQ 96-well plates, with each plate serving as a replicate. For sorted subsets, around 0.2 ug genomic DNA, equal to 30,000 to 35,000 T cell genomes, was loaded into each replicate PCR. Purified libraries were quantified with a Qubit 3.0 fluorometer, sized on a Bioanalyzer 2100, and re-quantified with the KAPA Library Quantification kit. Each immunoSEQ 96-well plate was sequenced on its own single-read 150-cycle Illumina NextSeq 550 flow cell. Per the original workflow: Because the immunoSEQ output held only junctional sequences and lacked quality scores, the filtering could not match the filtering applied to full-length reads. To assign V/J genes and CDR3, sequences were annotated using PyIR, a Python wrapper for IgBLAST v1.9, with IMGT germline references. Any read was removed if the V/J assignment was weak (E-value above 1e-6), the CDR3 was missing, or the read contained stop codons, out-of-frame junctions, or ambiguous translated residues. V3J clonotypes were defined by identical inferred V gene, J gene, and CDR3 amino acid sequence. Percentage overlap between repertoires was computed as shared unique clonotypes divided by the size of the smaller repertoire. Three approaches were used to assess repertoire richness: RTK rarefaction, the Chao1 estimator, and Recon v2.1 estimates of unobserved clonotypes. OLGA was used to compute generation probabilities for all TCRbeta clonotypes that the gDNA method yielded from a handful of donors. TCRdb obtained this table from immuneACCESS and retained in-frame rearrangements with V and J assigned. These tables miss some clones; where compared with another copy, unresolved V genes account for less than half of the shortfall, and the remainder is unexplained. That table furnishes V, J and clone size, whereas the DNA furnished D and trimming. This sample holds over 1.4 million clones; around 97% were observed only once. The ten largest clones capture 0.95% to 1.5% of the sample.

What the research found in general, with its limitations: Clonotypes shared by all four sorted-subset donors showed higher generation probabilities than non-shared clonotypes. Sampling was limited to blood, and TCR repertoires in tissue likely differ from TCR repertoires in blood. The genetic and exposure-history diversity represented was limited by the small number of donors. Based on pairwise subsampling, the degree of clonotype sharing among donors was expected to be affected by sequencing depth. When several donors were compared, the shared fraction of clonotypes was about 5.2% for naive CD4, around 3.6% for naive CD8, 2.3% for memory CD4, and 0.35% to 0.4% for memory CD8. Incomplete sequencing was indicated by rarefaction of sorted-subset datasets, despite the large sequencing depth. Larger estimated clonotype richness was generally found for naive subsets than for memory subsets.

The donors were healthy, HIV-negative adults who had no recently reported acute infections or vaccinations. All donors were Caucasian adults living in Nashville, Tennessee, USA. CD4+ T cells were enriched by magnetic negative selection; naive cells were then positively selected on CD45RA, and the negative fraction formed the memory subset. After blood collection by leukapheresis, PBMCs were isolated using Ficoll-Histopaque density gradient centrifugation and then cryopreserved in the vapor phase of liquid nitrogen. Analytical flow cytometry was used to check the purity and quantity of every magnetically sorted T cell population. Genomic DNA was isolated from every sorted fraction and measured by UV absorbance on a Nanodrop 2000c. CDR1 is given as SGDLS and CDR2 as YYNGEE, both from the germline V gene. Cut back by 4 bases and 3 bases, the V and J ends lie 17 bases apart. Inclusive of the bounding cysteine and phenylalanine, the CDR3 is 16 residues long. CDR3 DNA is the only sequence kept; it has 48 bases, read in frame from the first base.

A remark on this clone: The specificity of this receptor is unknown. Nothing much larger sits one base from this clone, and base qualities are not available.

This chain is built from TRBV9 and TRBJ1-5, with no D gene named confidently. The sequencing sample was made of naive CD4+ T cells sorted from blood. The cell subset or site tag for this specimen amounts to: CD45RA+ positively selected. The receptor comes from a man aged 25 to 45 in good health. At the DNA level, the sequence is TGTGCCAGCAGCTCGCGCCTAGGGAAGATCAATCAGCCCCAGCATTTT. It translates to CASSSRLGKINQPQHF.